This T cell receptor beta chain was obtained from a study of blood T cell repertoires in COVID-19. Study in general: Specimens from acute and convalescent COVID-19 originated in the United States, Italy and Spain.

Assay: immunoSEQ multiplex PCR; the TCRdb copy retains only in-frame clones and omits some. There are some 59,000 clones in the sample; around 81% occur only once, and approximately 5.3% lies in the top ten. The sample was peripheral blood. The clonotype originates from a woman aged 55-69 years with acute or convalescent COVID-19.

The CDR3 sequence: CASSTGTSKSFF. Here the CDR3 DNA reads TGTGCCAGCAGCACAGGGACTAGTAAGTCATTCTTC. This chain links TRBV7-2 with TRBJ2-1; 8 nucleotides match TRBD2. The germline V gene has CDR1 SGHTA and CDR2 FQGNSA. V dropped 5 bases and J dropped 16; count of bases not matched to a gene: 10. CDR3 length: 12 residues. Full variable domain (remainder filled in from reference TRBV7-2 and TRBJ2-1): GAGVSQSPSNKVTEKGKDVELRCDPISGHTALYWYRQSLGQGLEFLIYFQGNSAPDKSGLPSDRFSAERTGGSVSTLTIQRTQQEDSAVYLCASSTGTSKSFFGPGTRLTVL.